The 7 T cell receptor beta chains given below trace back to one sample, sequenced in a study of T cell responses to AZD1222 COVID-19 vaccine. Here immunoSEQ multiplex PCR was the method, and the copy in TCRdb shows in-frame clones only, minus some. This sample has under 200,000 clones; around 94% occur once, and the top ten carry about 3.5%. This material consisted of peripheral blood, taken 28 days after the second dose of the MenACWY control vaccine. These receptor sequences come from an adult who received the MenACWY meningococcal vaccine as a control.

J is TRBJ1-4 and V is TRBV30; unclear D gene. Germline V gene lookup returns CDR1 GTSNPN and CDR2 SVGIG (reference sequence). V was trimmed by 5 bases and J by 3 bases, leaving 10 bases between them. CDR3 length: 13 residues. The CDR3 region is CAWDFGPNEKLFF. The CDR3 DNA is TGTGCCTGGGACTTTGGGCCTAATGAAAAACTGTTTTTT.

The V gene is TRBV5-6, the J gene TRBJ2-1; 11 bases align to TRBD2. J lost 7 bases, V lost 2 bases, and 5 bases had no gene match. Germline assignment: CDR1 SGHDT and CDR2 YYEEEE. This CDR3 has 15 residues. CDR3 sequence (DNA): TGTGCCAGCAGCTTACGGACTAGCGGGCCGAATGAGCAGTTCTTC. Translating gives CASSLRTSGPNEQFF.

V is TRBV5-4 and J is TRBJ1-1; the D is unclear. Per germline, CDR1 SGHNT and CDR2 YYREEE (reference sequence). The V end was cut by 1 base, the J end by 4 bases, with 8 bases between. This CDR3 contains 13 residues. The CDR3 sequence is CASSLLVGTEAFF. CDR3 DNA sequence: TGTGCCAGCAGCTTGCTCGTAGGCACTGAAGCTTTCTTT.

The table lists this clone with a count of one. The sample has other DNA sequences that encode this CDR3 too. This chain links TRBV5-1 with TRBJ2-7; possibly TRBD1 for D (5 bases). This CDR3 is 14 amino acids long. V lost 0 bases and J 2 bases, leaving 9 bases between the germline ends. The V gene's germline CDR1 is SGHRS and CDR2 YFSETQ. The DNA for the CDR3 is TGCGCCAGCAGCTTGGGGGGCAGGGCCTACGAGCAGTACTTC. This sequence encodes CASSLGGRAYEQYF.

This clone was seen a handful of times. This chain joins TRBV29-1 and TRBJ2-7; the D is unclear. The germline V and J ends were trimmed by 5 bases and 1 base, with 12 bases remaining between them. The germline gives CDR1 SQVTM, CDR2 ANQGSEA. CDR3 length: 13 amino acids. This CDR3 reads CSVRKPGSYEQYF. CDR3 nucleotide sequence: TGCAGCGTTCGGAAACCGGGTTCCTACGAGCAGTACTTC.

The rearrangement uses TRBV12-3 or TRBV12-4 and TRBJ2-3; D is unresolved. V lost 3 bases and J 0 bases, leaving 4 bases between the germline ends. The CDR3 has 13 amino acids. The CDR3 loop reads CASSFGSTDTQYF. The DNA of the CDR3 is TGTGCCAGCAGTTTTGGTAGCACAGATACGCAGTATTTT.

The chain joins TRBV24-1 to TRBJ1-2; 7 nucleotides align to TRBD1. The CDR3 has 16 amino acids. Germline lookup yields CDR1 KGHDR and CDR2 SFDVKD. The ends lost 5 bases at V and 4 bases at J; junction bases unmatched: 12. For the CDR3, the DNA is TGTGCCACCAGTGGCACGACCCGGGACAGCCCCTATGGCTACACCTTC. Encoded protein: CATSGTTRDSPYGYTF.